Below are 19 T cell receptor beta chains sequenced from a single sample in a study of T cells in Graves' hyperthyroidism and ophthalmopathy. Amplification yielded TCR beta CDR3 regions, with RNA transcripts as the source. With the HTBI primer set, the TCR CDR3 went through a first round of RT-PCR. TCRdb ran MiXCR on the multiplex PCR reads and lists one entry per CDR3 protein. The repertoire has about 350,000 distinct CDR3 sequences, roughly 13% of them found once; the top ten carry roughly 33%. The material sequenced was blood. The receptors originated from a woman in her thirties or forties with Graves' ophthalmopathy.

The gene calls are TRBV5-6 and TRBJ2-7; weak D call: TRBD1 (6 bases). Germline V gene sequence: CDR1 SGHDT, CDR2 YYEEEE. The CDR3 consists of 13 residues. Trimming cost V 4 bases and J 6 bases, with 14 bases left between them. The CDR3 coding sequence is TGTGCCAGCAGCATAACTCAGGGGTCCGAGCAGTACTTC. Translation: CASSITQGSEQYF. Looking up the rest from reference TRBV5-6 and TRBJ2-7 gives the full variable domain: DAGVTQSPTHLIKTRGQQVTLRCSPKSGHDTVSWYQQALGQGPQFIFQYYEEEERQRGNFPDRFSGHQFPNYSSELNVNALLLGDSALYLCASSITQGSEQYFGPGTRLTVT.

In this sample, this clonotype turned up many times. CDR3: CASTWGPDNTGGYTF. CDR3 bases: TGTGCCAGCACGTGGGGACCGGACAATACGGGAGGCTACACCTTC. The chain joins TRBV28 to TRBJ1-2; a weak D match, TRBD1 (5 bases). CDR1 is MDHEN, CDR2 SYDVKM, per germline. The CDR3 is 15 residues long. The V end lost 7 bases, the J end lost 8 bases, and 23 bases lay between the germline ends.

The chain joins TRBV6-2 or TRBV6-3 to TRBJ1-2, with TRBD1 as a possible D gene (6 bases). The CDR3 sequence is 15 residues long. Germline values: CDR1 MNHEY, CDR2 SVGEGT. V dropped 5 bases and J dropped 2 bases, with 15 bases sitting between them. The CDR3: CASSPRQADNYGYTF. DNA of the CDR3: TGTGCCAGCAGTCCCAGACAGGCCGACAACTATGGCTACACCTTC.

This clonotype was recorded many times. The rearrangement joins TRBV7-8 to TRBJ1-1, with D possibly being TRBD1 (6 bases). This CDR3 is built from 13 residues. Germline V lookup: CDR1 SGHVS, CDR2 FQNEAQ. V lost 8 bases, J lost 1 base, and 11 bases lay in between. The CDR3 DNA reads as TGTGCCAGCGGCTGGACAGCGAACACTGAAGCTTTCTTT. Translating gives CASGWTANTEAFF.

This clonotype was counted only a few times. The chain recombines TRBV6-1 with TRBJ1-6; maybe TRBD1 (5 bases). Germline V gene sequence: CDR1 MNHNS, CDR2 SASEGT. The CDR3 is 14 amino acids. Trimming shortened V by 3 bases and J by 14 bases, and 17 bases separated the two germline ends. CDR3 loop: CASSETDNGGSLHF. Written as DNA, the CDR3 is TGTGCCAGCAGTGAGACCGATAACGGGGGGTCCCTCCACTTT.

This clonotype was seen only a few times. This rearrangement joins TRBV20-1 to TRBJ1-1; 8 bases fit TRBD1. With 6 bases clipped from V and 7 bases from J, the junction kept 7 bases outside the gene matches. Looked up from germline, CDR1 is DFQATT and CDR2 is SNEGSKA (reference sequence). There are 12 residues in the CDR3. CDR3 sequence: CSAAGQGGEAFF. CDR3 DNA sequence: TGCAGTGCGGCCGGACAGGGCGGTGAAGCTTTCTTT.

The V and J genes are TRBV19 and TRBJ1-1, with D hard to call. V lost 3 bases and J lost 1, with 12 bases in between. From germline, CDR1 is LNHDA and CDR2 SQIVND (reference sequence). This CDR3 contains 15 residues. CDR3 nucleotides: TGTGCCAGTAGTATTTTTCTTGGAGGGAACACTGAAGCTTTCTTT. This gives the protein CASSIFLGGNTEAFF.

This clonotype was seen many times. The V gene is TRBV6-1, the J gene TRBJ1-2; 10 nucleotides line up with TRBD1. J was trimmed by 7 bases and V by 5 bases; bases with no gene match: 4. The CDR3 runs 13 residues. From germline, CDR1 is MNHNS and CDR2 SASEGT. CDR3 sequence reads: CASSKGQGSGYTF. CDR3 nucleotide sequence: TGTGCCAGCAGTAAGGGACAGGGGTCTGGCTACACCTTC.

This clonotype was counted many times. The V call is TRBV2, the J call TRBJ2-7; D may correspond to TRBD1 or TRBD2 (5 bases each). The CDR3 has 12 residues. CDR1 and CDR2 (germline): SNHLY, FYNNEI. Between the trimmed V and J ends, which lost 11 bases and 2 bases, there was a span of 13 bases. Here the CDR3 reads CAGSMGAYEQYF. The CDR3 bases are TGTGCCGGTTCGATGGGGGCCTACGAGCAGTACTTC.

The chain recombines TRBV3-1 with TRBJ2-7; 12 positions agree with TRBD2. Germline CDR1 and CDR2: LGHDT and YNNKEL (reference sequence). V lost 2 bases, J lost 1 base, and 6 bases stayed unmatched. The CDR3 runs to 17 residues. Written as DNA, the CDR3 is TGTGCCAGCAGCCAAAGACTAGCGGGAGTCCTATCCTACGAGCAGTACTTC. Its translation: CASSQRLAGVLSYEQYF.

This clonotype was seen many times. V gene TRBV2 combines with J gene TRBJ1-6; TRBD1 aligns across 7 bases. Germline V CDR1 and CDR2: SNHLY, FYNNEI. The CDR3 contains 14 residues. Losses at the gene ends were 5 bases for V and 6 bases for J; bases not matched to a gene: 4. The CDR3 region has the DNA TGTGCCAGCAGTTTCGCAGGGGGTAATTCACCCCTCCACTTT. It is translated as CASSFAGGNSPLHF.

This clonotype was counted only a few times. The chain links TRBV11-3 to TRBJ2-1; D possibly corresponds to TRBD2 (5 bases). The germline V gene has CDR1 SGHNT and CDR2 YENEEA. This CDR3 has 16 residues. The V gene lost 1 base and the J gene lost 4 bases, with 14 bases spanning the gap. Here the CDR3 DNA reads TGTGCCAGCAGCTTAGTATCGGGGTCGTTTTACAATGAGCAGTTCTTC. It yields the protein CASSLVSGSFYNEQFF. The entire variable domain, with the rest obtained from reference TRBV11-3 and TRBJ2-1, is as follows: EAGVVQSPRYKIIEKKQPVAFWCNPISGHNTLYWYLQNLGQGPELLIRYENEEAVDDSQLPKDRFSAERLKGVDSTLKIQPAELGDSAVYLCASSLVSGSFYNEQFFGPGTRLTVL.

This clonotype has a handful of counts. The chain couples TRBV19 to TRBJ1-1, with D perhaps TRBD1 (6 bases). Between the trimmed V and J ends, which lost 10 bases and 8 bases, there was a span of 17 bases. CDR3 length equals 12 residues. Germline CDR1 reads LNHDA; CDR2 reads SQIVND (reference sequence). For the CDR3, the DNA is TGTGCCACGAGAGACAGGTCCGGCGAAGCTTTCTTT. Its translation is CATRDRSGEAFF.

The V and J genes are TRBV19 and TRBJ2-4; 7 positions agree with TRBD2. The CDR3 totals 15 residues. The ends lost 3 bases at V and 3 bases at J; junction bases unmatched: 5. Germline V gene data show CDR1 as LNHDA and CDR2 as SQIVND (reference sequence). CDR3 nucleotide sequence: TGTGCCAGTAGTATGCGGGGGTTGGGCAAAAACATTCAGTACTTC. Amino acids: CASSMRGLGKNIQYF.

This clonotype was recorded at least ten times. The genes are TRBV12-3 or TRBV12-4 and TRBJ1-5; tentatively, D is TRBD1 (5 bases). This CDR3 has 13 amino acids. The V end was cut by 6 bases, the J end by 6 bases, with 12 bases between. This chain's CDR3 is CASRVGDGQPQHF. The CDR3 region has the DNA TGTGCCAGCAGAGTTGGGGACGGTCAGCCCCAGCATTTT.

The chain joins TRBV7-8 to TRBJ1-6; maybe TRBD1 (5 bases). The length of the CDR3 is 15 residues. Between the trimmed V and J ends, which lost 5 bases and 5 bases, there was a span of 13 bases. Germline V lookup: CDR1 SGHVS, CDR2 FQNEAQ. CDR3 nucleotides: TGTGCCAGCAGCCCGGGACCGATAAATAATTCACCCCTCCACTTT. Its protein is CASSPGPINNSPLHF.

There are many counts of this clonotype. The CDR3 loop reads CATDGDTDTQYF. CDR3 nucleotide sequence: TGTGCCACCGACGGAGACACAGATACGCAGTATTTT. This chain connects TRBV28 to TRBJ2-3; D not certain. Trimming pared 10 bases from V and 2 bases from J, leaving 10 bases between. Germline CDR1 reads MDHEN; CDR2 reads SYDVKM. This CDR3 spans 12 amino acids.

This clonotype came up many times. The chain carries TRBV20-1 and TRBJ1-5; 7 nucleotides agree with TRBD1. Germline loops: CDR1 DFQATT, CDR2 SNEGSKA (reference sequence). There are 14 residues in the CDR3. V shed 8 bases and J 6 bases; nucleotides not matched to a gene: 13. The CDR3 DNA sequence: TGCAGTCAAAAGACAGGGCTCGGGACTCAGCCCCAGCATTTT. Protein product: CSQKTGLGTQPQHF.

The CDR3 sequence is CASSHSPTSGRASTKNIQYF. CDR3 DNA sequence: TGTGCCAGCAGCCATTCCCCTACTAGCGGGAGGGCATCGACCAAAAACATTCAGTACTTC. The rearrangement uses TRBV4-2 and TRBJ2-4; the match to TRBD2 covers 13 bases. In germline, CDR1 is LGHNA, CDR2 YNFKEQ. Losses at the gene ends were 3 bases for V and 2 bases for J; bases not matched to a gene: 13. The length of the CDR3 is 20 residues.